This passage covers 28 T cell receptor beta chains from one sample sequenced in a study of CD8 T cells in ankylosing spondylitis. From the 5' RACE reads, TCRdb called clonotypes with MiXCR, one entry per CDR3 protein. The sample lists some 450,000 distinct CDR3 sequences, about 15% occurring once. Study findings and constraints: A motif in TCR beta, a set of fewer than ten highly homologous variants, appeared characteristic of ankylosing spondylitis blood.

Their antigens remain unidentified. Sequencing was performed on blood, either unsorted or a sorted T cell fraction (not recorded which). The receptor source for this set is a male donor with ankylosing spondylitis.

The CDR3 coding sequence is TGCGCCAGCAGCAAGACTAGCGGAACAGATACGCAGTATTTT. Translation: CASSKTSGTDTQYF. This chain uses TRBV5-1 with TRBJ2-3; 9 nucleotides align to TRBD2. Looked up from germline, CDR1 is SGHRS and CDR2 is YFSETQ. J gave up 3 bases and V 4 bases, and 3 bases lay outside the gene matches. This CDR3 has 14 residues.

This clonotype was seen a handful of times. V gene TRBV3-1 combines with J gene TRBJ1-2, with D maybe TRBD1 (6 bases). Trimming shortened V by 4 bases and J by 6 bases, and 9 bases separated the two germline ends. Germline V lookup: CDR1 LGHDT, CDR2 YNNKEL (reference sequence). This CDR3 contains 12 residues. The CDR3, as DNA: TGTGCCAGCAGCCCAGGACAGAATGGCTACACCTTC. It specifies CASSPGQNGYTF.

This clonotype was counted between two and nine times. This sequence joins TRBV25-1 and TRBJ2-7; 8 bases fit TRBD1. In germline, CDR1 is MGHDK, CDR2 SYGVNS. The length of the CDR3 is 16 residues. V lost 3 bases to trimming and J lost 1 base; unmatched junction nucleotides: 8. DNA of the CDR3: TGTGCCAGCAGTGACCTTGGACAGGGCAGGTCCTACGAGCAGTACTTC. It encodes CASSDLGQGRSYEQYF.

This clonotype was picked up many times. The chain combines TRBV6-2 or TRBV6-3 with TRBJ1-1, with D unclear. The V gene lost 4 bases and the J gene lost 5 bases, with 8 bases spanning the gap. The germline gives CDR1 MNHEY, CDR2 SVGEGT. The CDR3 runs to 12 residues. CDR3 sequence reads: CASSSGWTEAFF. The DNA for the CDR3 is TGTGCCAGCAGTTCTGGGTGGACTGAAGCTTTCTTT.

CDR3 protein: CASSQDITGGAGNTIYF. As DNA, the CDR3 is TGTGCCAGCAGCCAAGATATCACAGGGGGCGCGGGAAACACCATATATTTT. This chain joins TRBV4-2 and TRBJ1-3; 9 nucleotides match TRBD1. Trimming cost V 0 bases and J 4 bases; bases outside gene matches: 7. The CDR3 has 17 residues. From germline, CDR1 is LGHNA and CDR2 YNFKEQ.

This clonotype was detected only a few times. The V call is TRBV5-1, the J call TRBJ2-5; tentative D call: TRBD2 (6 bases). Germline V CDR1 and CDR2: SGHRS, YFSETQ. V was pared by 1 base and J by 5 bases, with 21 bases between. This CDR3 is built from 17 residues. CDR3 DNA: TGCGCCAGCAGCTTGAGTAGATCGCGGTCCGGAGGGGAGACCCAGTACTTC. Translated, it gives CASSLSRSRSGGETQYF.

CDR3 loop: CASSPPGTANNNEQFF. CDR3 nucleotides: TGTGCCAGCTCACCACCCGGGACAGCAAATAACAATGAGCAGTTCTTC. The chain joins TRBV18 to TRBJ2-1, with 7 bases matching TRBD1. After removal of 0 bases from V and 5 bases from J, the junction contained 7 bases not matched to a gene. The CDR3 is 16 amino acids. The germline gives CDR1 KGHSH, CDR2 LQKENI.

This clonotype was counted at least ten times. The J gene is TRBJ1-1, the V gene TRBV12-3 or TRBV12-4, with 7 positions matching TRBD1. The V and J ends lost 6 bases and 3 bases, in that order; junction bases with no gene match: 10. This CDR3 has 15 amino acids. CDR3 nucleotide sequence: TGTGCCAGCAGGACCCTGGACAGGTATGACACTGAAGCTTTCTTT. It translates to CASRTLDRYDTEAFF.

The chain recombines TRBV20-1 with TRBJ2-5; D might be TRBD2 (6 bases). Trimming stripped 0 bases from V and 2 bases from J, with 10 bases between. The CDR3 is 14 residues long. Per the germline V gene, CDR1 is DFQATT and CDR2 is SNEGSKA (reference sequence). The CDR3: CSARDLRGQETQYF. The CDR3 bases are TGCAGTGCTAGAGATCTCCGGGGGCAAGAGACCCAGTACTTC.

This clonotype was counted ten times or more. CDR3 sequence (DNA): TGCAGCGTTGTACAGGGTAGCACTGAAGCTTTCTTT. Translated: CSVVQGSTEAFF. V and J are TRBV29-1 and TRBJ1-1; possible D gene TRBD1, 6 bases. Germline-derived CDR1 and CDR2 are SQVTM and ANQGSEA. CDR3 length: 12 residues. The V end lost 4 bases, the J end lost 4 bases, and 10 bases lay between the germline ends. Full variable domain (outside the CDR3, taken from reference TRBV29-1 and TRBJ1-1): SAVISQKPSRDICQRGTSLTIQCQVDSQVTMMFWYRQQPGQSLTLIATANQGSEATYESGFVIDKFPISRPNLTFSTLTVSNMSPEDSSIYLCSVVQGSTEAFFGQGTRLTVV.

The V call is TRBV18, the J call TRBJ2-7, with D unclear. The CDR3 covers 15 residues. The V gene lost 4 bases and the J gene lost 7 bases, with 20 bases spanning the gap. Germline CDR1 KGHSH, CDR2 LQKENI. DNA for the CDR3: TGTGCCAGCTCACTAGGAGTCCGGGCCCCTGGGGAGCAGTACTTC. Its translation: CASSLGVRAPGEQYF.

The CDR3 here is CASRSESALGGYTF. The CDR3 region has the DNA TGTGCCAGCAGATCCGAATCAGCCCTCGGAGGCTACACCTTC. This rearrangement joins TRBV27 to TRBJ1-2; unclear D gene. CDR1 and CDR2 (germline): MNHEY, SMNVEV (reference sequence). Deletions cut 6 bases from V and 8 bases from J, with 19 bases between. This CDR3 comprises 14 residues.

This clonotype was seen at least ten times. The V and J genes are TRBV24-1 and TRBJ2-3; 8 bases match TRBD1. The CDR3 has 16 amino acids. Germline V CDR1 and CDR2: KGHDR, SFDVKD. The J segment lost 2 bases and the V segment lost 3 bases, leaving 6 bases of the junction unmatched. CDR3 sequence (DNA): TGTGCCACCAGTGATCTCGGACAGGGCTTCACAGATACGCAGTATTTT. Encoded protein: CATSDLGQGFTDTQYF.

V and J are TRBV7-8 and TRBJ1-2, with 8 nucleotides matching TRBD1. CDR3 length: 15 amino acids. V was clipped by 5 bases and J by 5 bases; unmatched bases: 10. The germline V gene encodes CDR1 SGHVS and CDR2 FQNEAQ. The CDR3 is CASSQRTGGFYGYTF. The CDR3, as DNA: TGTGCCAGCAGCCAGCGCACAGGGGGTTTTTATGGCTACACCTTC.

This clonotype was counted only a few times. This chain links TRBV7-2 with TRBJ1-3; D remains unclear. CDR1 and CDR2 (germline): SGHTA, FQGNSA. The CDR3 consists of 14 residues. V was shortened by 7 bases and J by 0 bases, with 10 bases between the two germline ends. As DNA, the CDR3 is TGTGCCAGCAAGGAAGGGATCTCTGGAAACACCATATATTTT. Its translation is CASKEGISGNTIYF.

This clonotype was seen ten or more times. The rearrangement uses TRBV11-2 and TRBJ1-1, with TRBD1 matching over 7 bases. The CDR3 consists of 17 residues. Germline V gene data show CDR1 as SGHAT and CDR2 as FQNNGV. V lost 8 bases to trimming and J lost 2 bases; unmatched junction nucleotides: 17. Here the CDR3 DNA reads TGTGCCAGCCTAGGGGGCAGACTCAATCCGGACAACACTGAAGCTTTCTTT. Its protein is CASLGGRLNPDNTEAFF.

The chain is built from TRBV28 and TRBJ2-3, with D hard to call. The germline V and J ends were trimmed by 5 bases and 3 bases, with 18 bases remaining between them. CDR1 and CDR2 from the germline V gene are MDHEN and SYDVKM. The CDR3 covers 16 residues. The CDR3 bases are TGTGCCAGCAGTCGGTTTACTATCCGTACTACAGATACGCAGTATTTT. Translation: CASSRFTIRTTDTQYF.

This clonotype was observed many times. The rearrangement links TRBV11-2 to TRBJ2-3; no clear D. The V gene's germline CDR1 is SGHAT and CDR2 FQNNGV. The CDR3 runs 13 residues. V lost 1 base to trimming and J lost 4 bases, with 6 bases between them. In nucleotides, the CDR3 is TGTGCCAGCAGCTTAGGCTCACCAGATACGCAGTATTTT. Translated: CASSLGSPDTQYF.

The chain couples TRBV9 to TRBJ2-1; possibly TRBD2 for D (6 bases). V was clipped by 3 bases and J by 4 bases, with 14 bases between them. This CDR3 region has 15 residues. Looked up from germline, CDR1 is SGDLS and CDR2 is YYNGEE. The CDR3 sequence: CASSARLEQYNEQFF. The DNA of the CDR3 is TGTGCCAGCAGCGCCCGACTAGAGCAGTACAATGAGCAGTTCTTC.

The rearrangement joins TRBV7-6 to TRBJ1-4; D gene unclear. The CDR3 is made up of 15 amino acids. V shed 1 base and J shed 8 bases, with 14 bases lying between them. Germline V gives CDR1 SGHVS, CDR2 FNYEAQ. CDR3 sequence: CASSLVEGGHEKLFF. In nucleotides, the CDR3 is TGTGCCAGCAGCTTAGTGGAGGGAGGGCACGAAAAACTGTTTTTT.

This chain's CDR3 is CASGTTPRQYF. Here the CDR3 DNA reads TGTGCCAGCGGAACAACGCCGCGGCAGTACTTC. The chain uses TRBV27 and TRBJ2-7; D unresolved. The CDR3 has 11 amino acids. Trimming removed 8 bases at V and 9 bases at J, with 14 bases between. Per the germline V gene, CDR1 is MNHEY and CDR2 is SMNVEV (reference sequence).

This clonotype was seen a few times. The rearrangement uses TRBV2 and TRBJ2-1, with D uncertain. The CDR3 runs 13 residues. Per the germline V gene, CDR1 is SNHLY and CDR2 is FYNNEI. V was cut by 7 bases and J by 4 bases, with 11 bases left in between. The CDR3 DNA reads as TGTGCCAGCACGGCTAGTGGTTACAATGAGCAGTTCTTC. Its translation: CASTASGYNEQFF.

This chain's CDR3 is CASSSTQGPPYEQYF. CDR3 DNA: TGCGCCAGCAGCTCAACACAGGGGCCCCCCTACGAGCAGTACTTC. The gene calls are TRBV5-1 and TRBJ2-7; 7 bases are shared with TRBD1. Germline V gene lookup returns CDR1 SGHRS and CDR2 YFSETQ. J was trimmed by 2 bases and V by 3 bases; bases with no gene match: 8. The CDR3 runs 15 residues.

The chain combines TRBV7-8 with TRBJ1-5; D remains ambiguous. V was cut by 4 bases and J by 9 bases, with 19 bases left in between. Germline V gene data show CDR1 as SGHVS and CDR2 as FQNEAQ. CDR3 length: 15 residues. The DNA of the CDR3 is TGTGCCAGCAGCTCCTTTGACCGATCCCTCGGGCCCCAGCATTTT. It encodes CASSSFDRSLGPQHF.

This clonotype has just a few counts. This chain connects TRBV3-1 to TRBJ1-1, with unresolved D. V was pared by 4 bases and J by 0 bases, with 15 bases between. In germline, CDR1 is LGHDT, CDR2 YNNKEL (reference sequence). This CDR3 has 16 residues. For the CDR3, the DNA is TGTGCCAGCAGCCCAGAAACAACCGTCATGAACACTGAAGCTTTCTTT. Translating gives CASSPETTVMNTEAFF.

The V call is TRBV28, the J call TRBJ1-2; possible D gene TRBD1, 5 bases. The V end was cut by 3 bases, the J end by 6 bases, with 17 bases between. This CDR3 comprises 15 residues. Germline V lookup: CDR1 MDHEN, CDR2 SYDVKM. The CDR3 loop is CASSLTVPSTDGYTF. The CDR3 DNA is TGTGCCAGCAGTTTGACAGTTCCGTCGACGGATGGCTACACCTTC.

This clonotype occurred a few times. J is TRBJ2-3 and V is TRBV4-2; no clear D. The CDR3 loop spans 14 amino acids. The V gene lost 3 bases and the J gene lost 5 bases, with 12 bases spanning the gap. Germline CDR1 and CDR2: LGHNA and YNFKEQ. The chain's CDR3 is CASSHTRLEDTQYF. For the CDR3, the DNA is TGTGCCAGCAGCCATACACGACTTGAAGATACGCAGTATTTT.

This chain connects TRBV12-3 or TRBV12-4 to TRBJ2-3; a weak D match, TRBD1 (6 bases). V lost 0 bases to trimming and J lost 4 bases, with 17 bases between them. The CDR3 totals 17 residues. The CDR3 is CASSLALTGFFPDTQYF. The CDR3 coding sequence is TGTGCCAGCAGTTTAGCGCTCACAGGGTTTTTCCCAGATACGCAGTATTTT.